One T cell receptor (beta chain) is described in this entry. Antigen: not known. The CDR3 extends over 16 amino acids. CDR1 is SEHNR, CDR2 FQNEAQ, per germline (reference sequence). V lost 5 bases to trimming and J lost 6 bases; unmatched junction nucleotides: 7. These data come from a study of cytomegalovirus exposure and HLA in healthy donors. Study-level information: One earlier analysis, a look at roughly 170 million T cells, found some 120 million unique TCR beta sequences. Study outcomes and limitations: Per a later analysis, HLA-associated TCR beta chains showed more clonal expansion than other, equally common TCR beta chains. The CMV antigen specificity of a few CMV-associated chains was confirmed through in vitro analysis. A later analysis found common viral pathogens apparently linked to several of the most significant clusters.

Amplification used 60 Vbeta primers and 13 Jbeta primers. Libraries were prepared by immunoSEQ multiplex PCR; TCRdb keeps only in-frame clonotypes and omits some of them. The sample shows 150,000 or so clones, roughly 80% of them seen only once. This chain links TRBV7-9 with TRBJ2-1; 13 bases line up with TRBD2. The clonotype was recovered from a man aged 25 to 40 in good health and CMV-seropositive. The sample was PBMCs. The CDR3 nucleotides are TGTGCCAGCAGCCCACCTGGGACTAGCGGGACCAATGAGCAGTTCTTC. As protein: CASSPPGTSGTNEQFF.